The sequence of this T cell receptor beta chain was determined in a study of cytomegalovirus exposure and HLA in healthy donors. Whole-study findings and limits: Earlier analysis found most TCR beta V segments productive about 87% or about 30% of the time. As a later analysis revealed, most CMV-associated TCR beta chains appeared HLA-restricted. HLA allele associations emerged for around 15,000 TCR beta sequences in a later analysis, at 0.05 false discovery rate.

About this clone itself: Its specificity is not known.

Researchers ran the PCR with 60 Vbeta and 13 Jbeta primers. Sequencing was performed with immunoSEQ multiplex PCR; in TCRdb, only in-frame clones are kept and a portion is missing. The repertoire holds approximately 200,000 clones, with roughly 79% as singletons. The source is a man in his thirties or forties in good health and CMV-seronegative. The sample consisted of PBMCs.

CDR3 sequence (DNA): TGTGCCAGCAGCCTCGGCGGGGGTCAAAACATTCAGTACTTC. Amino acids: CASSLGGGQNIQYF. J is TRBJ2-4 and V is TRBV5-6, with 7 nucleotides matching TRBD2. CDR1 is SGHDT, CDR2 YYEEEE, per germline. V dropped 4 bases and J dropped 5; count of bases not matched to a gene: 6. The CDR3 runs 14 residues.